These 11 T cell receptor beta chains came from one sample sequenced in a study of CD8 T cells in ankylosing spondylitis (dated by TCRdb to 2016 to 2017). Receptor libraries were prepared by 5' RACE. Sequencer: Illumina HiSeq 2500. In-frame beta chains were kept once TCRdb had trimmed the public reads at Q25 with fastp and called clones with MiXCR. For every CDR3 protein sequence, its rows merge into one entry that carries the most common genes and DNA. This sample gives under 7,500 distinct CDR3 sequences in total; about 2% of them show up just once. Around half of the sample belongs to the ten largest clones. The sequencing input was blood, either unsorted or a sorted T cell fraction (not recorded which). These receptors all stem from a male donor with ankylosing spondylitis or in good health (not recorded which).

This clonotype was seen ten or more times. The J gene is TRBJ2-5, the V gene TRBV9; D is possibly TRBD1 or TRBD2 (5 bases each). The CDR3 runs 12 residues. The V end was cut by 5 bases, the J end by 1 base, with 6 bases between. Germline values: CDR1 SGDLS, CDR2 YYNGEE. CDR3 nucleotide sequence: TGTGCCAGCAGGGGGACCCAAGAGACCCAGTACTTC. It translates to CASRGTQETQYF.

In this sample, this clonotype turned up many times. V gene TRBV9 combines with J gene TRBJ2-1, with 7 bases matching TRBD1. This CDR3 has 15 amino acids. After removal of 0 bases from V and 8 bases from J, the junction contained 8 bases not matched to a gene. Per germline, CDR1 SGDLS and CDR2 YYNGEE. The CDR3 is CASSVGDRVVDEQFF. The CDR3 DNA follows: TGTGCCAGCAGCGTAGGAGACAGGGTGGTGGATGAGCAGTTCTTC.

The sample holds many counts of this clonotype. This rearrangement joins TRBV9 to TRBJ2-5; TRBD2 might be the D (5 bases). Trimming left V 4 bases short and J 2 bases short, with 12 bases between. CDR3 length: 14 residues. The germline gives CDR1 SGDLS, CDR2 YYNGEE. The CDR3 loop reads CASSPGGRQETQYF. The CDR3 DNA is TGTGCCAGCAGCCCAGGAGGCCGACAAGAGACCCAGTACTTC.

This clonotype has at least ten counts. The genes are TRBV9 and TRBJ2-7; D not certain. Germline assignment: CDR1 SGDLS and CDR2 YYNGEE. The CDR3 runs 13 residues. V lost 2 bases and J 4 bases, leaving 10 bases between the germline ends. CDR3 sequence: CASSVGDLYEQYF. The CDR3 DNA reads TGTGCCAGCAGCGTCGGCGATTTATACGAGCAGTACTTC.

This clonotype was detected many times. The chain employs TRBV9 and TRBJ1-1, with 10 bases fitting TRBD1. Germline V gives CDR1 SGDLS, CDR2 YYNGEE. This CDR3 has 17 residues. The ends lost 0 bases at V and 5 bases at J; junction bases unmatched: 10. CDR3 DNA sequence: TGTGCCAGCAGCGTAGCCCATTCGACAGGGGGCGGGACTGAAGCTTTCTTT. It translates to CASSVAHSTGGGTEAFF.

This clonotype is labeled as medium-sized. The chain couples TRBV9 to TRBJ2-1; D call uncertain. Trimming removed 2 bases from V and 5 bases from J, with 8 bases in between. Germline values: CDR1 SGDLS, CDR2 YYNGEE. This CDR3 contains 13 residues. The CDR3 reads CASSVGGNNEQFF. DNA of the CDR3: TGTGCCAGCAGCGTTGGCGGAAACAATGAGCAGTTCTTC.

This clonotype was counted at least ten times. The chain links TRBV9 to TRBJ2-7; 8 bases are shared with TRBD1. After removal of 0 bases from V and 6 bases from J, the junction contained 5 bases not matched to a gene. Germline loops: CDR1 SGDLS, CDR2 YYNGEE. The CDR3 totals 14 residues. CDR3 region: CASSVGGQAIEQYF. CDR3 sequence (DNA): TGTGCCAGCAGCGTAGGGGGACAGGCAATCGAGCAGTACTTC.

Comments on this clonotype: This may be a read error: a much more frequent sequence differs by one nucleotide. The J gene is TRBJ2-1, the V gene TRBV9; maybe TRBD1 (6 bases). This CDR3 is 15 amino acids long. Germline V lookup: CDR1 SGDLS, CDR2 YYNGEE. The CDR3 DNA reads TGTGCCAGCAGCGACCGGGACACCAAATACAATGAGCAGCTCTTC. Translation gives CASSDRDTKYNEQLF.

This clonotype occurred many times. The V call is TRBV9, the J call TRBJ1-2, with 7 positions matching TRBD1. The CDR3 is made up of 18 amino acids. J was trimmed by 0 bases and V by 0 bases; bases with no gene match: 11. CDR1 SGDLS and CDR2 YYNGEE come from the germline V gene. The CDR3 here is CASSVVPTGVLPNYGYTF. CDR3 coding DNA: TGTGCCAGCAGCGTAGTCCCAACAGGGGTTCTACCTAACTATGGCTACACCTTC.

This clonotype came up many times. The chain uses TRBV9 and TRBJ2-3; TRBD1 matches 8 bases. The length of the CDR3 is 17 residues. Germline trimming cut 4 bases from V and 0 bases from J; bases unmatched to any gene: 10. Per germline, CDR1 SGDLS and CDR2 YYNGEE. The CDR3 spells CASSPKTGTGSTDTQYF. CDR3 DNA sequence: TGTGCCAGCAGCCCTAAAACCGGGACAGGCAGCACAGATACGCAGTATTTT.

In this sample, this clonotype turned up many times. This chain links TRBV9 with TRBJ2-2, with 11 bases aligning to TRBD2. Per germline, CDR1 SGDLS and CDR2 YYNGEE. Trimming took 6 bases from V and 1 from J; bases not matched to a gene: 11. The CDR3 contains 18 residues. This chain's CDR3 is CASNGLAGPIVNTGELFF. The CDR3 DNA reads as TGTGCCAGCAACGGACTAGCGGGCCCCATCGTGAACACCGGGGAGCTGTTTTTT.